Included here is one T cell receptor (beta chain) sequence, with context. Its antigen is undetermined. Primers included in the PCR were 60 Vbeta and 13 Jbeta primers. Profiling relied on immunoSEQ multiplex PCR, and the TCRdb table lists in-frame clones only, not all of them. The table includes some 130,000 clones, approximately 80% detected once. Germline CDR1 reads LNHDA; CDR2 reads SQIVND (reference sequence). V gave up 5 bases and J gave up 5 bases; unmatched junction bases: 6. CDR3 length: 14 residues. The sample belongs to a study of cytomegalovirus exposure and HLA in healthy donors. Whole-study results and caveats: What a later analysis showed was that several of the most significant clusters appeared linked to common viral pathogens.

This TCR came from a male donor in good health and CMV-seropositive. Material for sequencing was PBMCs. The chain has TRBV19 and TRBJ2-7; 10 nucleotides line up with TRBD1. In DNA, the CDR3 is TGTGCCAGTAGTGTCCGGGACAGGGGCCACGAGCAGTACTTC. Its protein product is CASSVRDRGHEQYF. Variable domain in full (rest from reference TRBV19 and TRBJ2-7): DGGITQSPKYLFRKEGQNVTLSCEQNLNHDAMYWYRQDPGQGLRLIYYSQIVNDFQKGDIAEGYSVSREKKESFPLTVTSAQKNPTAFYLCASSVRDRGHEQYFGPGTRLTVT.